One sample yielded the 17 T cell receptor beta chains listed below, sequenced in a study of beta chain features in type 1 diabetes. General study points: Type 1 diabetes patients had moderately but significantly shorter TCRB CDR3s in all four CD4+ subsets.

No antigen is known for these receptors. The authors reverse transcribed all of the isolated RNA, so sequencing captured expressed TCRB transcripts. TCRdb keeps only in-frame clones here, not all; method: immunoSEQ multiplex PCR. The sample has 600,000 or so clones, 9.5% to 15% seen once. The specimen was naive CD4+ T cells from blood. The receptors come from a man aged 25 to 40 with type 1 diabetes.

Points on this clone: The same CDR3 also results from other DNA sequences found in this sample. This CDR3 reads CASSPPTGTDTQYF. CDR3 DNA: TGTGCCAGCTCACCACCTACAGGCACAGATACGCAGTATTTT. V and J are TRBV18 and TRBJ2-3; D is unclear. CDR1 is KGHSH and CDR2 is LQKENI in the germline V gene. Trimming cost V 0 bases and J 1 base, with 5 bases left between them. There are 14 residues in the CDR3.

The chain has TRBV7-2 and TRBJ1-3; tentatively, D is TRBD1 (6 bases). From germline, CDR1 is SGHTA and CDR2 FQGNSA. The length of the CDR3 is 15 residues. V shed 5 bases and J shed 4 bases, with 15 bases lying between them. In DNA form, the CDR3 reads TGTGCCAGCAGCCTCGGACAGCCGGCGGGAAACACCATATATTTT. Protein: CASSLGQPAGNTIYF.

V is TRBV29-1 and J is TRBJ1-5; TRBD1 might be the D (6 bases). This CDR3 contains 12 residues. Trimming cost V 5 bases and J 7 bases, with 12 bases left between them. Germline V lookup: CDR1 SQVTM, CDR2 ANQGSEA. The CDR3 region is CSVQQGEQPQHF. CDR3 DNA sequence: TGCAGCGTTCAACAGGGTGAACAGCCCCAGCATTTT. The variable domain in full, completed from reference TRBV29-1 and TRBJ1-5, reads SAVISQKPSRDICQRGTSLTIQCQVDSQVTMMFWYRQQPGQSLTLIATANQGSEATYESGFVIDKFPISRPNLTFSTLTVSNMSPEDSSIYLCSVQQGEQPQHFGDGTRLSIL.

This chain connects TRBV7-9 to TRBJ1-3, with D maybe TRBD1 (5 bases). The V end lost 6 bases, the J end lost 3 bases, and 18 bases lay between the germline ends. This CDR3 region has 16 residues. Germline-derived CDR1 and CDR2 are SEHNR and FQNEAQ (reference sequence). The CDR3 protein is CASSHGGAVGGNTIYF. The CDR3 coding sequence is TGTGCCAGCAGTCATGGCGGGGCTGTTGGTGGAAACACCATATATTTT.

This clone appeared a few times. The chain has TRBV7-2 and TRBJ2-5; D is possibly TRBD1 (5 bases). The CDR3 runs 14 residues. Between the trimmed V and J ends, which lost 2 bases and 3 bases, there was a span of 10 bases. CDR1 and CDR2 (germline): SGHTA, FQGNSA. CDR3 region: CASSLQGIKETQYF. Here the CDR3 DNA reads TGTGCCAGCAGCTTACAGGGCATCAAAGAGACCCAGTACTTC.

This clone has just a few counts. The chain carries TRBV7-2 and TRBJ1-4; tentatively, D is TRBD1 (6 bases). Germline V gives CDR1 SGHTA, CDR2 FQGNSA. Deletions cut 5 bases from V and 5 bases from J, with 15 bases between. The CDR3 has 15 amino acids. The CDR3 protein is CASSGSRQENEKLFF. Here the CDR3 DNA reads TGTGCCAGCAGCGGATCCCGACAGGAAAATGAAAAACTGTTTTTT. Full variable domain (rest looked up from reference TRBV7-2 and TRBJ1-4): GAGVSQSPSNKVTEKGKDVELRCDPISGHTALYWYRQSLGQGLEFLIYFQGNSAPDKSGLPSDRFSAERTGGSVSTLTIQRTQQEDSAVYLCASSGSRQENEKLFFGSGTQLSVL.

This sequence joins TRBV29-1 and TRBJ1-5, with D perhaps TRBD1 (5 bases). The CDR3 has 12 amino acids. CDR1 is SQVTM, CDR2 ANQGSEA, per germline. Trimming removed 6 bases at V and 8 bases at J, with 14 bases between. CDR3 residues: CSVGHSKEPQHF. The CDR3 DNA is TGCAGCGTAGGACACTCCAAGGAGCCCCAGCATTTT.

A few counts support this clone. The genes are TRBV10-3 and TRBJ2-5, with TRBD1 matching over 9 bases. The CDR3 spans 13 residues. V shed 10 bases and J 3 bases; nucleotides not matched to a gene: 6. CDR1 is ENHRY and CDR2 is SYGVKD in the germline V gene. CDR3 DNA: TGTGCCACCGGGGACAGGGTAGAAGAGACCCAGTACTTC. It encodes CATGDRVEETQYF.

This clone has a handful of counts. The rearrangement joins TRBV4-3 to TRBJ1-2; D is ambiguous. Germline assignment: CDR1 LGHNA and CDR2 YSLEER. CDR3 size: 14 residues. Trimming left V 0 bases short and J 4 bases short, with 9 bases between. The CDR3 spells CASSQETVSYGYTF. The CDR3 DNA reads as TGCGCCAGCAGCCAAGAAACAGTATCCTATGGCTACACCTTC.

This clone was counted a few times. CDR3 amino acids: CAIRSQGPDTEAFF. The CDR3 DNA reads TGTGCCATCAGATCACAGGGCCCAGACACTGAAGCTTTCTTT. The chain employs TRBV10-3 and TRBJ1-1, with D perhaps matching TRBD1 (6 bases). This CDR3 is 14 amino acids long. Germline loops: CDR1 ENHRY, CDR2 SYGVKD. V was cut by 6 bases and J by 3 bases, with 14 bases left in between.

This clone was seen more than once but under ten times. The rearrangement links TRBV5-1 to TRBJ2-1, with a tentative D call TRBD1 (7 bases). CDR1 and CDR2 (germline): SGHRS, YFSETQ. The CDR3 is 16 residues long. V was shortened by 4 bases and J by 0 bases, with 14 bases between the two germline ends. The CDR3 DNA reads as TGCGCCAGCAGCCCTAGGAGGGACAGCTCCTACAATGAGCAGTTCTTC. This codes for CASSPRRDSSYNEQFF.

The CDR3 nucleotides are TGCAGCGTTCTAGGACAGGGACCGGGCGAGCAGTACTTC. It specifies CSVLGQGPGEQYF. V is TRBV29-1 and J is TRBJ2-7; TRBD1 agrees at 8 bases. CDR3 length equals 13 residues. Germline V lookup: CDR1 SQVTM, CDR2 ANQGSEA. With V trimmed by 5 bases and J by 6 bases, 9 bases remained unmatched.

This clone occurred a few times. This rearrangement joins TRBV29-1 to TRBJ2-5; weak D call: TRBD1 (5 bases). This CDR3 is built from 12 residues. The germline V and J ends were trimmed by 3 bases and 5 bases, with 10 bases remaining between them. Germline lookup yields CDR1 SQVTM and CDR2 ANQGSEA. In nucleotides, the CDR3 is TGCAGCGTTGACAGGGCTGGGGAGACCCAGTACTTC. It specifies CSVDRAGETQYF.

This clone was detected a few times. The J gene is TRBJ2-3, the V gene TRBV19; 8 nucleotides line up with TRBD1. Germline values: CDR1 LNHDA, CDR2 SQIVND (reference sequence). This CDR3 spans 16 amino acids. Trimming removed 4 bases from V and 1 base from J; junction bases left unmatched: 7. CDR3 DNA: TGTGCCAGTAGTAGGAAACAGGGGGACCGCACAGATACGCAGTATTTT. Protein sequence: CASSRKQGDRTDTQYF.

This chain connects TRBV9 to TRBJ2-3; 7 nucleotides align to TRBD1. This CDR3 comprises 17 residues. After removal of 3 bases from V and 1 base from J, the junction contained 11 bases not matched to a gene. Germline V gene sequence: CDR1 SGDLS, CDR2 YYNGEE. CDR3 amino acids: CASSATIGQAGTDTQYF. In DNA, the CDR3 is TGTGCCAGCAGCGCCACTATAGGACAGGCGGGCACAGATACGCAGTATTTT.

V is TRBV30 and J is TRBJ2-5, with unresolved D. The V gene's germline CDR1 is GTSNPN and CDR2 SVGIG (reference sequence). Trimming removed 5 bases at V and 1 base at J, with 11 bases between. The CDR3 has 13 residues. The CDR3 sequence: CAWGRLSQETQYF. The CDR3 nucleotides are TGTGCCTGGGGTCGACTCTCCCAAGAGACCCAGTACTTC. Looking up the rest from reference TRBV30 and TRBJ2-5 gives the full variable domain: SQTIHQWPATLVQPVGSPLSLECTVEGTSNPNLYWYRQAAGRGLQLLFYSVGIGQISSEVPQNLSASRPQDRQFILSSKKLLLSDSGFYLCAWGRLSQETQYFGPGTRLLVL.

The chain carries TRBV7-9 and TRBJ1-2, with D perhaps matching TRBD1 (5 bases). V was clipped by 0 bases and J by 11 bases, with 10 bases between them. Germline V lookup: CDR1 SEHNR, CDR2 FQNEAQ (reference sequence). The length of the CDR3 is 12 residues. Here the CDR3 DNA reads TGTGCCAGCAGCTTAGCGGAGGGGACTTACACCTTC. Encoded protein: CASSLAEGTYTF.